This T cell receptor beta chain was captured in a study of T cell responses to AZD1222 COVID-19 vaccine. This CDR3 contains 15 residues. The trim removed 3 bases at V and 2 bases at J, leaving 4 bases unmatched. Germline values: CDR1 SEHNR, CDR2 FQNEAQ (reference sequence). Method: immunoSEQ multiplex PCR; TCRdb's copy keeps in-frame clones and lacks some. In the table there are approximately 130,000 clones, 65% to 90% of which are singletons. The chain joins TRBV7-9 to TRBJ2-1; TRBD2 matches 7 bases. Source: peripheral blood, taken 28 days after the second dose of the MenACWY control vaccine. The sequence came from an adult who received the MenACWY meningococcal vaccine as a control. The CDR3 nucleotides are TGTGCCAGCAGCTTGGCGGGAGCCACCTACAATGAGCAGTTCTTC. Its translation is CASSLAGATYNEQFF. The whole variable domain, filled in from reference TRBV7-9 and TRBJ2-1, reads DTGVSQNPRHKITKRGQNVTFRCDPISEHNRLYWYRQTLGQGPEFLTYFQNEAQLEKSRLLSDRFSAERPKGSFSTLEIQRTEQGDSAMYLCASSLAGATYNEQFFGPGTRLTVL.